Given below is one T cell receptor beta chain in context. The sample is drawn from a study of control samples from healthy donors and cancer patients. The germline gives CDR1 KGHSH, CDR2 LQKENI. The CDR3 covers 14 residues. The trim removed 3 bases at V and 6 bases at J, leaving 4 bases unmatched. The method was immunoSEQ multiplex PCR; TCRdb's version includes in-frame clones alone and lacks a portion of them. This sample's table reports around 190,000 clones. This chain links TRBV18 with TRBJ1-4; TRBD1 matches 7 bases. This clonotype originated in a woman aged 25 to 39 in good health. What was sequenced was blood. The CDR3 spells CASSPWDSYEKLFF. DNA of the CDR3: TGTGCCAGCTCACCGTGGGACAGCTATGAAAAACTGTTTTTT.